A single TCR beta chain is shown here with its context. The sample belongs to a study of control samples from healthy donors and cancer patients. V was trimmed by 7 bases and J by 8 bases, leaving 11 bases between them. Germline values: CDR1 GTSNPN, CDR2 SVGIG (reference sequence). The CDR3 loop spans 11 amino acids. Clones were sequenced by immunoSEQ multiplex PCR, and TCRdb holds only the in-frame ones, with some missing. This sample has about 130,000 clones, with just under 95% found just once. The sequenced sample consisted of blood. The chain is built from TRBV30 and TRBJ2-2; D not resolved. The clonotype comes from a man aged 18 to 35 in good health. This chain's CDR3 is CASPPRGELFF. The DNA of the CDR3 is TGTGCCTCCCCCCCCCGGGGGGAGCTGTTTTTT.